A single sample gave rise to the 30 T cell receptor beta chains below, sequenced in a study of shared clonotypes between healthy human individuals. The naive CD8 population came from CD45RO-negative cells selected for CCR7, without terminally differentiated effector memory CD45RA+ cells. Produced via immunoSEQ multiplex PCR; TCRdb's table is partial and in-frame only. Here the sample spans about 580,000 clones, nearly 98% being singletons. The sequencing input was naive CD8+ T cells sorted from blood. The receptors originated from a man younger than 45 in good health.

Concerning this clone: Mismatch with germline at one junction end may stem from a read error. The rearrangement uses TRBV6-1 and TRBJ2-7, with D perhaps matching TRBD2 (5 bases). CDR1 is MNHNS, CDR2 SASEGT, per germline. This CDR3 spans 11 amino acids. Here the CDR3 DNA reads TGTGCCACCGTCTCGTCTCTTAGAGGGAACTTC. Translating it yields CATVSSLRGNF.

The chain joins TRBV7-2 to TRBJ2-1; D is possibly TRBD2 (6 bases). The germline V and J ends were trimmed by 0 bases and 3 bases, with 15 bases remaining between them. The CDR3 spans 17 residues. Per the germline V gene, CDR1 is SGHTA and CDR2 is FQGNSA. This CDR3 is CASSLAGGGEIYNEQFF. The DNA for the CDR3 is TGTGCCAGCAGCTTAGCGGGAGGAGGAGAGATCTACAATGAGCAGTTCTTC.

The chain joins TRBV11-3 to TRBJ2-2; 14 bases align to TRBD2. Germline CDR1 reads SGHNT; CDR2 reads YENEEA. This CDR3 region has 19 residues. V was pared by 5 bases and J by 1 base, with 9 bases of the junction left unmatched. This CDR3 is CASSAGGLAGGKNTGELFF. CDR3 nucleotide sequence: TGTGCCAGCAGCGCAGGAGGACTAGCGGGAGGCAAGAACACCGGGGAGCTGTTTTTT.

The chain employs TRBV27 and TRBJ2-1, with D perhaps assigned TRBD1 or TRBD2 (6 bases each). Germline V gene data show CDR1 as MNHEY and CDR2 as SMNVEV (reference sequence). The CDR3 runs 13 residues. V lost 7 bases and J 10 bases, leaving 17 bases between the germline ends. The DNA for the CDR3 is TGTGCCAGCACCCGGAGGGGGGTCGGGGAGCAGTTCTTC. The encoded protein is CASTRRGVGEQFF.

Comment on this clone: The same CDR3 arises from other DNA sequences in this sample as well. The chain recombines TRBV30 with TRBJ2-7; the match to TRBD1 covers 7 bases. The V segment lost 5 bases and the J segment 3 bases; nucleotides outside the gene matches: 1. Germline CDR1 and CDR2: GTSNPN and SVGIG (reference sequence). The length of the CDR3 is 11 residues. CDR3 nucleotide sequence: TGTGCCTGGCGGGACAGCTACGAGCAGTACTTC. Encoded protein: CAWRDSYEQYF.

This chain connects TRBV9 to TRBJ2-1; 7 bases match TRBD1. The CDR3 runs to 14 residues. Germline trimming cut 9 bases from V and 10 bases from J; bases unmatched to any gene: 16. CDR1 is SGDLS, CDR2 YYNGEE, per germline. CDR3 amino acids: CATAPWDRGEEQFF. The CDR3 nucleotides are TGTGCCACCGCCCCATGGGACAGAGGCGAAGAGCAGTTCTTC.

This clone has just one count. This chain links TRBV7-3 with TRBJ2-1, with TRBD2 matching 8 bases. This CDR3 region has 16 residues. V was clipped by 5 bases and J by 0 bases; unmatched bases: 6. Germline V gene data show CDR1 as SGHTA and CDR2 as FQGTGA. In nucleotides, the CDR3 is TGTGCCAGCAGCCCCCGTAGCGGGACCTCCTACAATGAGCAGTTCTTC. Amino acids: CASSPRSGTSYNEQFF.

The chain is built from TRBV11-2 and TRBJ2-1; D is unresolved. V was cut by 5 bases and J by 8 bases, with 13 bases left in between. The CDR3 spans 13 residues. Germline values: CDR1 SGHAT, CDR2 FQNNGV. CDR3 residues: CASSPLLTDEQFF. In nucleotides, the CDR3 is TGTGCCAGCAGCCCCCTGCTCACCGATGAGCAGTTCTTC.

As to this clone: Other DNA sequences from this sample encode an identical CDR3 as well. The gene calls are TRBV7-9 and TRBJ1-5; D is unresolved. Per the germline V gene, CDR1 is SEHNR and CDR2 is FQNEAQ (reference sequence). V lost 1 base, J lost 1 base, and 5 bases lay in between. This CDR3 region has 14 residues. The CDR3 DNA reads TGTGCCAGCAGCTTAGACGCAAGCAATCAGCCCCAGCATTTT. It encodes CASSLDASNQPQHF.

The rearrangement uses TRBV7-2 and TRBJ2-5; D gene unclear. V shed 1 base and J shed 4 bases, with 10 bases lying between them. Germline CDR1 SGHTA, CDR2 FQGNSA. The CDR3 is 14 residues long. The CDR3 sequence is CASSLVGFRETQYF. CDR3 nucleotide sequence: TGTGCCAGCAGCTTAGTAGGGTTTAGAGAGACCCAGTACTTC.

The V and J genes are TRBV28 and TRBJ2-7; D gene uncertain. Between the trimmed V and J ends, which lost 4 bases and 6 bases, there was a span of 22 bases. From germline, CDR1 is MDHEN and CDR2 SYDVKM. This CDR3 region has 16 residues. CDR3 loop: CASSSSEYPTIGEQYF. DNA for the CDR3: TGTGCCAGCAGTTCCTCCGAGTATCCAACTATTGGCGAGCAGTACTTC.

The chain combines TRBV4-1 with TRBJ2-3, with D possibly matching TRBD2 (6 bases). CDR1 and CDR2 (germline): MGHRA, YSYEKL. The CDR3 consists of 14 residues. Trimming removed 5 bases from V and 3 bases from J, with 12 bases in between. The CDR3 DNA is TGCGCCAGCAGCTATAACGGGGGTACAGATACGCAGTATTTT. This encodes CASSYNGGTDTQYF.

The genes are TRBV9 and TRBJ1-1; the D gene is possibly TRBD1 (6 bases). The V end was cut by 2 bases, the J end by 4 bases, with 12 bases between. CDR3 length: 14 residues. The germline gives CDR1 SGDLS, CDR2 YYNGEE. The CDR3 loop reads CASSVGGPGTEAFF. The CDR3 DNA reads as TGTGCCAGCAGCGTTGGGGGGCCGGGCACTGAAGCTTTCTTT. The full variable domain, in which reference TRBV9 and TRBJ1-1 provide the parts outside the CDR3, is DSGVTQTPKHLITATGQRVTLRCSPRSGDLSVYWYQQSLDQGLQFLIQYYNGEERAKGNILERFSAQQFPDLHSELNLSSLELGDSALYFCASSVGGPGTEAFFGQGTRLTVV.

As regards this clone: At one end, the junction sequence differs from germline, possibly due to a read error. The chain links TRBV11-2 to TRBJ2-7, with D perhaps TRBD1 (5 bases). The CDR3 runs 15 residues. CDR1 and CDR2 from the germline V gene are SGHAT and FQNNGV. The CDR3 DNA sequence: TGTGCCAGCAGCCTAGACAGAGGCAGGACCTACGAGCAGTACTTC. Amino acids: CASSLDRGRTYEQYF.

V gene TRBV27 combines with J gene TRBJ2-2; no definite D call. The germline V and J ends were trimmed by 2 bases and 6 bases, with 10 bases remaining between them. This CDR3 spans 14 amino acids. CDR1 is MNHEY and CDR2 is SMNVEV in the germline V gene (reference sequence). The CDR3 DNA reads TGTGCCAGCAGTTTAATGGACCTACCCGGGGAGCTGTTTTTT. Translating it yields CASSLMDLPGELFF.

The genes are TRBV28 and TRBJ2-1, with 11 bases fitting TRBD2. The J segment lost 3 bases and the V segment lost 6 bases, leaving 7 bases of the junction unmatched. The V gene's germline CDR1 is MDHEN and CDR2 SYDVKM. This CDR3 contains 16 residues. Here the CDR3 DNA reads TGTGCCAGCAGGGGCACTAGCGGGAGCGTCTACAATGAGCAGTTCTTC. Its protein is CASRGTSGSVYNEQFF.

The chain employs TRBV29-1 and TRBJ2-6, with no clear D. Germline values: CDR1 SQVTM, CDR2 ANQGSEA. V was cut by 5 bases and J by 0 bases, with 8 bases left in between. The CDR3 length is 14 residues. CDR3 amino acids: CSVSGPSGANVLTF. In DNA form, the CDR3 reads TGCAGCGTTTCTGGGCCCTCTGGGGCCAACGTCCTGACTTTC.

The chain couples TRBV5-4 to TRBJ2-1; tentative D call: TRBD2 (5 bases). Trimming stripped 5 bases from V and 0 bases from J, with 15 bases between. This CDR3 has 16 residues. CDR1 and CDR2 (germline): SGHNT, YYREEE (reference sequence). The CDR3 region has the DNA TGTGCCAGCAGTCCACGGAGGAAGAGCTCCTACAATGAGCAGTTCTTC. As protein: CASSPRRKSSYNEQFF. The entire variable domain, with the rest obtained from reference TRBV5-4 and TRBJ2-1, is as follows: ETGVTQSPTHLIKTRGQQVTLRCSSQSGHNTVSWYQQALGQGPQFIFQYYREEENGRGNFPPRFSGLQFPNYSSELNVNALELDDSALYLCASSPRRKSSYNEQFFGPGTRLTVL.

This rearrangement joins TRBV9 to TRBJ1-2, with D uncertain. The CDR3 loop spans 16 amino acids. The germline V and J ends were trimmed by 0 bases and 4 bases, with 16 bases remaining between them. Germline V gene data show CDR1 as SGDLS and CDR2 as YYNGEE. The DNA of the CDR3 is TGTGCCAGCAGCGTAGGAAGTCAGTCTTCCTTCTATGGCTACACCTTC. The encoded protein is CASSVGSQSSFYGYTF.

V and J are TRBV2 and TRBJ2-1, with D maybe TRBD2 (6 bases). Germline CDR1 reads SNHLY; CDR2 reads FYNNEI. The CDR3 consists of 14 residues. Between the trimmed V and J ends, which lost 10 bases and 4 bases, there was a span of 17 bases. This CDR3 reads CATPGDGGYNEQFF. The DNA of the CDR3 is TGTGCCACCCCCGGAGACGGGGGATACAATGAGCAGTTCTTC.

The chain employs TRBV9 and TRBJ2-5; 10 nucleotides line up with TRBD2. The CDR3 runs 18 residues. Germline V gene data show CDR1 as SGDLS and CDR2 as YYNGEE. With 0 bases clipped from V and 2 bases from J, the junction kept 10 bases outside the gene matches. As DNA, the CDR3 is TGTGCCAGCAGCGTAGCAAGCGGGAGGGCAATGGGACAAGAGACCCAGTACTTC. The encoded protein is CASSVASGRAMGQETQYF.

The chain combines TRBV7-9 with TRBJ1-4; D not certain. CDR1 and CDR2 from the germline V gene are SEHNR and FQNEAQ (reference sequence). This CDR3 is built from 15 residues. Trimming pared 6 bases from V and 0 bases from J, leaving 11 bases between. This CDR3 is CASRMNAATNEKLFF. CDR3 DNA sequence: TGTGCCAGCAGAATGAACGCCGCAACTAATGAAAAACTGTTTTTT.

The table lists this clone with a count of one. V and J are TRBV29-1 and TRBJ2-1, with a tentative D call TRBD2 (6 bases). The germline V gene encodes CDR1 SQVTM and CDR2 ANQGSEA. The V end lost 0 bases, the J end lost 0 bases, and 15 bases lay between the germline ends. The CDR3 has 17 residues. The CDR3 DNA sequence: TGCAGCGTTGAAGATTATGGAGGGGAGAGCTCCTACAATGAGCAGTTCTTC. As protein: CSVEDYGGESSYNEQFF.

CDR3 DNA sequence: TGTGCCAGCAGCCAAGATTCGTCGGTATTCAACTACGAGCAGTACTTC. Residues: CASSQDSSVFNYEQYF. The chain joins TRBV14 to TRBJ2-7; D is ambiguous. The CDR3 is 16 amino acids. CDR1 and CDR2 from the germline V gene are SGHDN and FVKESK. Trimming stripped 0 bases from V and 3 bases from J, with 15 bases between.

The gene calls are TRBV2 and TRBJ2-5, with TRBD2 matching over 8 bases. V gave up 1 base and J gave up 5 bases; unmatched junction bases: 6. There are 15 residues in the CDR3. The germline V gene encodes CDR1 SNHLY and CDR2 FYNNEI. The CDR3 DNA is TGTGCCAGCAGTGAAGTAGCGGGGCTTGGGGAGACCCAGTACTTC. Amino acid sequence: CASSEVAGLGETQYF.

This clone was observed once. The chain uses TRBV6-5 and TRBJ2-2, with D maybe TRBD1 (5 bases). Trimming took off 0 bases at V and 0 bases at J, with 8 bases between the two ends. The germline V gene has CDR1 MNHEY and CDR2 SVGAGI. The CDR3 length is 16 residues. For the CDR3, the DNA is TGTGCCAGCAGTTACTCGGACATGGCGAACACCGGGGAGCTGTTTTTT. Amino acid sequence: CASSYSDMANTGELFF.

The chain is built from TRBV29-1 and TRBJ1-1; TRBD1 is a possible D gene (5 bases). This CDR3 contains 14 residues. V was clipped by 4 bases and J by 0 bases, with 12 bases between them. Germline V lookup: CDR1 SQVTM, CDR2 ANQGSEA. The CDR3 region has the DNA TGCAGCGTTGGGGGGACGGAAATGAACACTGAAGCTTTCTTT. Protein: CSVGGTEMNTEAFF.

As regards this clone: The sample has other DNA sequences that encode this CDR3 too. The chain is built from TRBV28 and TRBJ2-7, with D maybe TRBD2 (5 bases). V lost 3 bases and J lost 1, with 7 bases in between. CDR1 and CDR2 from the germline V gene are MDHEN and SYDVKM. The CDR3 is made up of 13 amino acids. DNA for the CDR3: TGTGCCAGCAGTTTGGGCGGGTCCTACGAGCAGTACTTC. Translation: CASSLGGSYEQYF.

This chain connects TRBV4-1 to TRBJ2-7; 7 nucleotides match TRBD1. From germline, CDR1 is MGHRA and CDR2 YSYEKL. J was trimmed by 2 bases and V by 4 bases; bases with no gene match: 11. The CDR3 is made up of 16 amino acids. The CDR3, as DNA: TGCGCCAGCAGCCCGACAGGGACCTACGGAGCCTACGAGCAGTACTTC. Amino acid sequence: CASSPTGTYGAYEQYF.

The genes are TRBV6-6 and TRBJ2-7, with D perhaps TRBD2 (6 bases). V shed 2 bases and J shed 3 bases, with 11 bases lying between them. Germline V lookup: CDR1 MNHNY, CDR2 SVGAGI (reference sequence). The CDR3 is 14 residues long. DNA for the CDR3: TGTGCCAGCAGTTACGAAGGAGGGAGCTACGAGCAGTACTTC. Translation gives CASSYEGGSYEQYF.